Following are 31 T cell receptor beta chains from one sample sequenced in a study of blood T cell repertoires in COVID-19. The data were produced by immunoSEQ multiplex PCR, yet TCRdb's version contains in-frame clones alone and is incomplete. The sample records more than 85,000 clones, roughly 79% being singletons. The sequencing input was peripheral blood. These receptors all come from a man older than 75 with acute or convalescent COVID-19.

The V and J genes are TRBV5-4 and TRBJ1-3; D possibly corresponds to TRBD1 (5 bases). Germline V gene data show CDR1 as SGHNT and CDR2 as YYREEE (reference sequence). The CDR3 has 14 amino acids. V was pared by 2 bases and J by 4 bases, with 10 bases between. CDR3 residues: CASSFKGAGNTIYF. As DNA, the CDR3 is TGTGCCAGCAGCTTTAAAGGGGCGGGAAACACCATATATTTT.

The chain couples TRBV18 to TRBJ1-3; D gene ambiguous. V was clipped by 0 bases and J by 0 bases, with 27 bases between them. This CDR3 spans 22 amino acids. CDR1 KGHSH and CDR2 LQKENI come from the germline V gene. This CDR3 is CASSPPGMKSRQLASSGNTIYF. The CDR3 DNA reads TGTGCCAGCTCACCACCAGGTATGAAGTCCCGGCAGCTAGCTTCCTCTGGAAACACCATATATTTT.

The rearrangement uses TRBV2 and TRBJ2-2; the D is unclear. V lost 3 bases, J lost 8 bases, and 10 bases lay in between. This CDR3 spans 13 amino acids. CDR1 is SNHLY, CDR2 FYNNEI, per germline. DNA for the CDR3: TGTGCCAGCAGTGAGCGCCCCGAAGGGGAGCTGTTTTTT. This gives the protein CASSERPEGELFF.

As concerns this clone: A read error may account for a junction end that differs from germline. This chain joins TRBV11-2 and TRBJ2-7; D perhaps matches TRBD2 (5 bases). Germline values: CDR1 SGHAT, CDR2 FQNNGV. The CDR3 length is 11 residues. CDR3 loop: CASSALMEASF. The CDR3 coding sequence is TGTGCCAGCAGCGCCCTCATGGAGGCTTCCTTC.

In nucleotides, the CDR3 is TGCGCCAGCAGTCAATCAGGTCCCCGGGGACTTTATAGCAATCAGCCCCAGCATTTT. It yields the protein CASSQSGPRGLYSNQPQHF. The V and J genes are TRBV23-1 and TRBJ1-5, with D possibly matching TRBD1 (5 bases). TRBV23-1 is an ORF, with its function uncertain. This CDR3 has 19 amino acids. Trimming pared 0 bases from V and 0 bases from J, leaving 18 bases between.

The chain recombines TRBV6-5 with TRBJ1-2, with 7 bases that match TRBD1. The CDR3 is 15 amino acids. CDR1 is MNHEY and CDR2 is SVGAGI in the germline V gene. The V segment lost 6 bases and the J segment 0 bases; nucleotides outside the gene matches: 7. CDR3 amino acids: CASRGWDSPNYGYTF. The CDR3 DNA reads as TGTGCCAGCAGGGGCTGGGACAGCCCTAACTATGGCTACACCTTC.

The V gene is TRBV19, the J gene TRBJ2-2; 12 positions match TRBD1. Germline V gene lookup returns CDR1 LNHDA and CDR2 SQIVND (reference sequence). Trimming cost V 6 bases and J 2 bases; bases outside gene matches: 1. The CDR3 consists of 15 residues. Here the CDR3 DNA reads TGTGCCAGTAGCGGGACAGGGGGCAACACCGGGGAGCTGTTTTTT. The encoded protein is CASSGTGGNTGELFF.

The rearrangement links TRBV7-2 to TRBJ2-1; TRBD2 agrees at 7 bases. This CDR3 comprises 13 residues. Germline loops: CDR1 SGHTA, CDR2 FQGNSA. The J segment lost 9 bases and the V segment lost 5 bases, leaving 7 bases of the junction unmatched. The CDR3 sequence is CASSKEVAGEQFF. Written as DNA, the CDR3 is TGTGCCAGCAGCAAGGAAGTAGCGGGTGAGCAGTTCTTC.

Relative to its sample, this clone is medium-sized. CDR3 nucleotide sequence: TGTGCCAGCAGTCTAGGTTACGGACAGGAGGTCCTCGATGGCTACACCTTC. Its translation: CASSLGYGQEVLDGYTF. J is TRBJ1-2 and V is TRBV27; 7 positions match TRBD1. CDR1 and CDR2 from the germline V gene are MNHEY and SMNVEV (reference sequence). The ends lost 5 bases at V and 6 bases at J; junction bases unmatched: 18. CDR3 length equals 17 residues.

Here the CDR3 DNA reads TGTGCCAGTACCCGAGACAGTTTGGTCAATCAGCCCCAGCATTTT. Protein sequence: CASTRDSLVNQPQHF. This chain joins TRBV19 and TRBJ1-5; TRBD1 might be the D (5 bases). V lost 7 bases and J 3 bases, leaving 16 bases between the germline ends. The V gene's germline CDR1 is LNHDA and CDR2 SQIVND (reference sequence). The CDR3 length is 15 residues.

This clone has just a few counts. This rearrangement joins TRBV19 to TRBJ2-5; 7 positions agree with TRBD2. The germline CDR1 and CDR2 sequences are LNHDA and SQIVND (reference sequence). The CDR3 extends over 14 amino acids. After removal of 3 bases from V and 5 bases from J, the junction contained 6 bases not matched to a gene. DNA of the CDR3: TGTGCCAGTAGTATCCGGACTAGTCACGAGACCCAGTACTTC. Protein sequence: CASSIRTSHETQYF.

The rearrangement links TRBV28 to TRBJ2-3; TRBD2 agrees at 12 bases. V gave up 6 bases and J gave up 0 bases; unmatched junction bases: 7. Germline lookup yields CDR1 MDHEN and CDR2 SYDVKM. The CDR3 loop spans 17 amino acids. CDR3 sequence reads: CASSLAGGPLSTDTQYF. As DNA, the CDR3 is TGTGCCAGCAGCCTAGCGGGAGGGCCTCTTAGCACAGATACGCAGTATTTT.

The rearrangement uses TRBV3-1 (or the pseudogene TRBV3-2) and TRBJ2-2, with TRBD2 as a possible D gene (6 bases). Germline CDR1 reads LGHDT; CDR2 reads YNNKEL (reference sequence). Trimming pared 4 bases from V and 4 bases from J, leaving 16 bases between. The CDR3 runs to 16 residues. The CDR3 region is CASSRGGSISTGELFF. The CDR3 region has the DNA TGTGCCAGCAGCCGGGGAGGATCGATTAGCACCGGGGAGCTGTTTTTT.

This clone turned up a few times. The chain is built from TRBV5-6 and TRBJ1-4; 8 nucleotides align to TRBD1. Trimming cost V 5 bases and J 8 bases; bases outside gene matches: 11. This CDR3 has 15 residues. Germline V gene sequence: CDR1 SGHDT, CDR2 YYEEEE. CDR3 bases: TGTGCCAGCAGTGATGGACAGGGCGAAGGAGAAAAACTGTTTTTT. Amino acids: CASSDGQGEGEKLFF. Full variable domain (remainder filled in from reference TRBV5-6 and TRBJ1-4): DAGVTQSPTHLIKTRGQQVTLRCSPKSGHDTVSWYQQALGQGPQFIFQYYEEEERQRGNFPDRFSGHQFPNYSSELNVNALLLGDSALYLCASSDGQGEGEKLFFGSGTQLSVL.

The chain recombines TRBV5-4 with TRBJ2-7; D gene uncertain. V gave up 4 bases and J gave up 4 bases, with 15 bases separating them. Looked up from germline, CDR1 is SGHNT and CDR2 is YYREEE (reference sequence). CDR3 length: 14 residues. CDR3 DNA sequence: TGTGCCAGCAGCCGTAGATCTCAGGATTACGAGCAGTACTTC. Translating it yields CASSRRSQDYEQYF.

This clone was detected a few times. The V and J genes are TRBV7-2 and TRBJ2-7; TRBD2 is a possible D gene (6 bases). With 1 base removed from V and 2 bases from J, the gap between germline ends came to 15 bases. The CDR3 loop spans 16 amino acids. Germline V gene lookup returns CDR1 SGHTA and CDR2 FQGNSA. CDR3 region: CASSLVAGWRTYEQYF. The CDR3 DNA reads TGTGCCAGCAGCTTAGTGGCGGGGTGGAGGACCTACGAGCAGTACTTC.

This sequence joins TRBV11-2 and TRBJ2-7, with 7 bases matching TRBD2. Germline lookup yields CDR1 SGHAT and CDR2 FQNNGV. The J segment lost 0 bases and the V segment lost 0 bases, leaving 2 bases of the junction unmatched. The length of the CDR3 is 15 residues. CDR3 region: CASSLERGDSYEQYF. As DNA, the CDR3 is TGTGCCAGCAGCTTAGAACGGGGGGACTCCTACGAGCAGTACTTC.

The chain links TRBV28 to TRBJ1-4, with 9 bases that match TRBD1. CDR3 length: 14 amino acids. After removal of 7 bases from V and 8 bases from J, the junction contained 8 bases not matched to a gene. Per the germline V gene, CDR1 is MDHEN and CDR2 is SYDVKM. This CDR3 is CASILDRGGEKLFF. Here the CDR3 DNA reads TGTGCCAGCATCCTGGACAGGGGAGGCGAAAAACTGTTTTTT. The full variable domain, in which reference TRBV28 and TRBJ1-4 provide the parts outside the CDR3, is DVKVTQSSRYLVKRTGEKVFLECVQDMDHENMFWYRQDPGLGLRLIYFSYDVKMKEKGDIPEGYSVSREKKERFSLILESASTNQTSMYLCASILDRGGEKLFFGSGTQLSVL.

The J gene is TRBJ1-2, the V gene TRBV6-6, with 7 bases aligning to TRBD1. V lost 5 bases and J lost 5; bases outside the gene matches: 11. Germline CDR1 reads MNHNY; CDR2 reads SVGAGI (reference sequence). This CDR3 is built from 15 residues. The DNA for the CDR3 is TGTGCCAGCAGTAAACCGGGACAGCTCTTTTATGGCTACACCTTC. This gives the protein CASSKPGQLFYGYTF.

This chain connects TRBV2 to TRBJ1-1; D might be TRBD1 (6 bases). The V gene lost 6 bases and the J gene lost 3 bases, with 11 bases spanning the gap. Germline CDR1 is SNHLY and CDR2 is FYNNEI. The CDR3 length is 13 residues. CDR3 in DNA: TGTGCCAGCAGCAATTACAGGGACACTGAAGCTTTCTTT. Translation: CASSNYRDTEAFF.

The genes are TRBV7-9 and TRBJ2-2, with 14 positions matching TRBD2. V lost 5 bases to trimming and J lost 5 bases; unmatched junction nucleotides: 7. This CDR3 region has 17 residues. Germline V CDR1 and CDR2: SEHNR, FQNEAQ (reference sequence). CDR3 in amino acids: CASSPRLAGGQTGELFF. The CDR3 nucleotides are TGTGCCAGCAGCCCCCGACTAGCGGGAGGGCAAACCGGGGAGCTGTTTTTT. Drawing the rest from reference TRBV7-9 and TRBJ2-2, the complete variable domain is DTGVSQNPRHKITKRGQNVTFRCDPISEHNRLYWYRQTLGQGPEFLTYFQNEAQLEKSRLLSDRFSAERPKGSFSTLEIQRTEQGDSAMYLCASSPRLAGGQTGELFFGEGSRLTVL.

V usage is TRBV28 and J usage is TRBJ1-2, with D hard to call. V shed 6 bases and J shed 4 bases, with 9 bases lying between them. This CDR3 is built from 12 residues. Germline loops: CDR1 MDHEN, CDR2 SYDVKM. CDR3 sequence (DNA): TGTGCCAGCAGCACCACTCTCTATGGCTACACCTTC. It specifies CASSTTLYGYTF.

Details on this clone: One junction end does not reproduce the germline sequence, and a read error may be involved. As DNA, the CDR3 is TGTGCCTGCAGCCAAGAGAGTTGTTGGACAGGGGGCAACGAGCAGTACTTC. This gives the protein CACSQESCWTGGNEQYF. J is TRBJ2-7 and V is TRBV3-1 (or the pseudogene TRBV3-2), with 11 bases that match TRBD1. Germline V gene lookup returns CDR1 LGHDT and CDR2 YNNKEL (reference sequence). This CDR3 contains 17 residues.

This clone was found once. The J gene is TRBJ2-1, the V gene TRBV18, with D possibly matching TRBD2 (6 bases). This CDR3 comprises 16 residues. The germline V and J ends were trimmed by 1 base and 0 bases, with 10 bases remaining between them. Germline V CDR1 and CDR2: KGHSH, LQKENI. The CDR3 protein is CASSPLGGDSYNEQFF. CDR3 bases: TGTGCCAGCTCACCACTTGGAGGGGACTCCTACAATGAGCAGTTCTTC.

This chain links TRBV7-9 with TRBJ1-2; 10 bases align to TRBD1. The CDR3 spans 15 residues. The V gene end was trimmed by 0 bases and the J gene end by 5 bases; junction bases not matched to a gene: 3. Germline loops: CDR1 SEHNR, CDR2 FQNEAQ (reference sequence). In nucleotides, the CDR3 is TGTGCCAGCAGCTTAGCCGGGACAGGGGATTATGGCTACACCTTC. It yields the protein CASSLAGTGDYGYTF.

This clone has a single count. For the CDR3, the DNA is TGTGCCAGCAGCGCCCCCCTAGCGGGAGTTCAAGAGACCCAGTACTTC. Its translation is CASSAPLAGVQETQYF. The V gene is TRBV5-5, the J gene TRBJ2-5, with 10 bases fitting TRBD2. The germline V gene encodes CDR1 SGHKS and CDR2 YYEKEE (reference sequence). V gave up 4 bases and J gave up 2 bases; unmatched junction bases: 8. The CDR3 has 16 residues.

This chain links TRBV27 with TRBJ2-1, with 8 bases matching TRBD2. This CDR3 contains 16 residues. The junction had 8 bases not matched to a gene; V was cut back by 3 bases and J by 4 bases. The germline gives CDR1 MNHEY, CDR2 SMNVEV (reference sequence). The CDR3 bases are TGTGCCAGCAGTTTTGGCGGGAGGCAACTTTACAATGAGCAGTTCTTC. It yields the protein CASSFGGRQLYNEQFF.

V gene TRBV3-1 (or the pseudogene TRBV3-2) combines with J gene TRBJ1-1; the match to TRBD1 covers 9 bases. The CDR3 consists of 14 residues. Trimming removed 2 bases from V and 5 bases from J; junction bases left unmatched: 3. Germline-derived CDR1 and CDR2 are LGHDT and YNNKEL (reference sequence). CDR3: CASSQPGQGTEAFF. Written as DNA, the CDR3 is TGTGCCAGCAGCCAACCGGGACAGGGTACTGAAGCTTTCTTT.

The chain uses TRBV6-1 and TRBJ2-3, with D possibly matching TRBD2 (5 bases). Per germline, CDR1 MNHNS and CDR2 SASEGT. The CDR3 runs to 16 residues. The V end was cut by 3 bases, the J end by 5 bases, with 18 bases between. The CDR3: CASSDLSRGSGDTQYF. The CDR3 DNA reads TGTGCCAGCAGTGATTTATCTCGAGGGTCAGGAGATACGCAGTATTTT.

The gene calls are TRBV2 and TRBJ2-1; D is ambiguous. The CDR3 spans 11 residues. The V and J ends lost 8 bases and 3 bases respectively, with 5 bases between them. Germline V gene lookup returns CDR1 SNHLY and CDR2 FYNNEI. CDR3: CASRGYNEQFF. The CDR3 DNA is TGTGCCAGCCGAGGCTACAATGAGCAGTTCTTC.

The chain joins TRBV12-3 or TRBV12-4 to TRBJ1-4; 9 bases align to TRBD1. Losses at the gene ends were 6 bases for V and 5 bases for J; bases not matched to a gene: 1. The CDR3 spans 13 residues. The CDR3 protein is CASSGQGNEKLFF. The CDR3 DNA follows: TGTGCCAGCAGCGGACAGGGGAATGAAAAACTGTTTTTT.